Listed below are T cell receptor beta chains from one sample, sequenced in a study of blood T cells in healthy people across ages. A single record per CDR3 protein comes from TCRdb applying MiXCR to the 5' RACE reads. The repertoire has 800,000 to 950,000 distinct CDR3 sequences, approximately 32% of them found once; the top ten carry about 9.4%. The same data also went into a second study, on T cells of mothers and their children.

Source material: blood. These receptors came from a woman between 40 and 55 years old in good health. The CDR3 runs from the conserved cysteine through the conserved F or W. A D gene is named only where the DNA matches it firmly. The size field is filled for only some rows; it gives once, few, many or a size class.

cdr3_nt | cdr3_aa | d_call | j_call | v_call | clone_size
TGTGCCAGCAGCTTTGGACGGCAGCCCCAGCATTTT | CASSFGRQPQHF | NA | TRBJ1-5 | TRBV7-9 | few
TGTGCCAGCAGTCCCAGGGTTACAGGGGGTATGGGAGAGACCCAGTACTTC | CASSPRVTGGMGETQYF | TRBD1 | TRBJ2-5 | TRBV27 | NA
TGTGCCAGTAACATCGGGTACACCGGGGAGCTGTTTTTT | CASNIGYTGELFF | NA | TRBJ2-2 | TRBV19 | few
TGTGTCTCCCAACGGGGGACCGTGTCCTACGAGCAGTACTTC | CVSQRGTVSYEQYF | NA | TRBJ2-7 | TRBV6-5 | NA
TGTGCCATCAACTTCAGGGAAAGCGACTATGGCTACACCTTC | CAINFRESDYGYTF | NA | TRBJ1-2 | TRBV12-3/TRBV12-4 | NA
TGTGCCAGCAGCTCGCCGGGACTAGCGGGCACCGGGGAGCTGTTTTTT | CASSSPGLAGTGELFF | TRBD2 | TRBJ2-2 | TRBV7-9 | NA
TGTGCCAGCAGTTACCACGGACAGGGCGAGCAGTACTTC | CASSYHGQGEQYF | TRBD1 | TRBJ2-7 | TRBV6-5 | many
TGCGCCAGCAGCTTGGCGCCGGGCCCGAGGGCAGATACGCAGTATTTT | CASSLAPGPRADTQYF | NA | TRBJ2-3 | TRBV5-5 | NA
TGCGCCAGCAGCCCTACTAGCGGGGGAAGGGTTGAGCAGTGCTTC | CASSPTSGGRVEQCF | TRBD2 | TRBJ2-1 | TRBV5-1 | NA
TGCAGTGCATCATCGGGACAGAAAATGAACACTGAAGCTTTCTTT | CSASSGQKMNTEAFF | TRBD1 | TRBJ1-1 | TRBV20-1 | NA
TGTGCCTGGAGGGTGACAGGGGGCACTGAAGCTTTCTTT | CAWRVTGGTEAFF | TRBD1 | TRBJ1-1 | TRBV30 | NA
TGTGCCAGCACCTCGGACAGGGTATCTACCGGGGAGCTGTTTTTT | CASTSDRVSTGELFF | TRBD1 | TRBJ2-2 | TRBV12-3/TRBV12-4 | NA
TGTGCCAGCAGTTTAGCAGGGCAAGAAGGCTACACCTTC | CASSLAGQEGYTF | NA | TRBJ1-2 | TRBV28 | many
TGTGCCAGCAGCCAACTTACCGTGGGACAGGCCCCCTACGAGCAGTACTTC | CASSQLTVGQAPYEQYF | TRBD1 | TRBJ2-7 | TRBV14 | few
TGTGCCAGCAGTTTACCCACCCTAGCGGGGGCAGCGTCCTACTATGGCTACACCTTC | CASSLPTLAGAASYYGYTF | NA | TRBJ1-2 | TRBV27 | NA
TGTGCCAGCAGTCCCAGGGGGCAGCAGAGAGATAGCAATCAGCCCCAGCATTTT | CASSPRGQQRDSNQPQHF | TRBD1 | TRBJ1-5 | TRBV2 | NA
TGTGCCAGCAGGTCTTTTAGCGGGGCCTACGAGCAGTACTTC | CASRSFSGAYEQYF | TRBD2 | TRBJ2-7 | TRBV27 | few
TGCAGTGCTAGGCGCCTAGGGTACGAGCAGTACTTC | CSARRLGYEQYF | NA | TRBJ2-7 | TRBV20-1 | many
TGTGCCAGCAGCTTAGCGCTGTCTAGCGGGGCCTTGGGTACAGGTACGCAGTATTTT | CASSLALSSGALGTGTQYF | TRBD2 | TRBJ2-3 | TRBV7-9 | few
TGTGCCAGCAGTTACTTGGGACAGGGGATGGAGCAGTACTTC | CASSYLGQGMEQYF | TRBD1 | TRBJ2-5 | TRBV6-5 | NA
TGTGCCAGCAGCTCGTCGACAGGCCACCGATCCTACGAGCAGTACTTC | CASSSSTGHRSYEQYF | NA | TRBJ2-7 | TRBV7-9 | NA
TGTGCCAGCAGTTACTCGGCAGGGGCTACGGGGGAGCAGTACTTC | CASSYSAGATGEQYF | NA | TRBJ2-7 | TRBV6-5 | few
TGCAGTGCTGTAGGCACCGACTACGAGCAGTACTTC | CSAVGTDYEQYF | NA | TRBJ2-7 | TRBV20-1 | NA
TGTGCCAGCAGCAAAGGGGACACCGACTATGGCTACACCTTC | CASSKGDTDYGYTF | NA | TRBJ1-2 | TRBV9 | few
TGCAGTGCTAGAGACTCCTTACTCCGCCCCCGGGAGACCCAGTACTTC | CSARDSLLRPRETQYF | NA | TRBJ2-5 | TRBV20-1 | few
TGTGCCAGCAGTCCCCCGACGGTAGCCCACGAGCAGTACTTC | CASSPPTVAHEQYF | NA | TRBJ2-7 | TRBV12-3/TRBV12-4 | NA
TGTGCCAGCAGCCAAGGACAGGCCCGCTACGAGCAGTACTTC | CASSQGQARYEQYF | TRBD1 | TRBJ2-7 | TRBV7-2 | NA
TGTGCCAGCCGGGAGGGATCAGGTGTATATCAGCCCCAGCATTTT | CASREGSGVYQPQHF | NA | TRBJ1-5 | TRBV28 | few
TGTGCCAGCCGTTCGGAGGGAGGGGCTGGGGCCAACGTCCGGACTTTC | CASRSEGGAGANVRTF | TRBD2 | TRBJ2-6 | TRBV28 | NA
TGTGCCAGCAGCCAAGGACACCAGATTAGTTCCTACGAGCAGTACTTC | CASSQGHQISSYEQYF | NA | TRBJ2-7 | TRBV3-1 | NA
TGTGCCAGCAGCCGCGGGGGGGTGCATCAGCCCCAGCATTTT | CASSRGGVHQPQHF | NA | TRBJ1-5 | TRBV5-6 | NA
TGTGCCAGCAGCAGCTCCACAGGGGGCGTCACAGATACGCAGTATTTT | CASSSSTGGVTDTQYF | TRBD1 | TRBJ2-3 | TRBV12-3/TRBV12-4 | many
TGTGCCAGCAGCCAAGATCTGTGGGGGTTAGATACGCAGTATTTT | CASSQDLWGLDTQYF | NA | TRBJ2-3 | TRBV14 | NA
TGTGCCAGCAGCTTAGGGAAAATGCCGGGAAATCTGATCAATGAGCAGTACTTC | CASSLGKMPGNLINEQYF | NA | TRBJ2-5 | TRBV11-2 | NA
TGTGCCACCAGTAAACAGGGCACAGATACGCAGTATTTT | CATSKQGTDTQYF | NA | TRBJ2-3 | TRBV24-1 | many
TGTGCCAGCAGTTTAGTAGTCATGTGGAATGGCTACACCTTC | CASSLVVMWNGYTF | NA | TRBJ1-2 | TRBV28 | many
TGTGCCAGCAGTTTACAGGGATCGGCGACAGATACGCAGTATTTT | CASSLQGSATDTQYF | NA | TRBJ2-3 | TRBV6-5 | few
TGTGCCACCAGCAGGGACATTAGCAATCAGCCCCAGCATTTT | CATSRDISNQPQHF | NA | TRBJ1-5 | TRBV15 | few
TGTGCCAGCAGCCGGCCCGTGGGTGAGCAGTTCTTC | CASSRPVGEQFF | NA | TRBJ2-1 | TRBV14 | few
TGTGCCAGCTCACCAGACCTCAGCGCCGACGAGCAGTACTTC | CASSPDLSADEQYF | NA | TRBJ2-7 | TRBV18 | NA
TGTGCCAGCAGCGAGGATCCCACCTATGGCTACACCTTT | CASSEDPTYGYTF | NA | TRBJ1-2 | TRBV9 | NA
TGCGCCAGCAGCTTTCGCCCGAGCGGGGGGCCTCATGAGCAGTTCTTC | CASSFRPSGGPHEQFF | TRBD2 | TRBJ2-1 | TRBV5-1 | NA
TGTGCCAGCAGTTTAGATGGGGAGTCTGGCTCCTATAATTCACCCCTCCACTTT | CASSLDGESGSYNSPLHF | NA | TRBJ1-6 | TRBV27 | few
TGTGCCAGCAGCTTAAGTTATGAGGGGCGAAAGGAGACCCAGTACTTC | CASSLSYEGRKETQYF | NA | TRBJ2-5 | TRBV13 | NA
TGTGCCAGCAGCCAAGACAGCCAGGGGGCCTACGAGCAGTACTTC | CASSQDSQGAYEQYF | TRBD1 | TRBJ2-7 | TRBV3-1 | few